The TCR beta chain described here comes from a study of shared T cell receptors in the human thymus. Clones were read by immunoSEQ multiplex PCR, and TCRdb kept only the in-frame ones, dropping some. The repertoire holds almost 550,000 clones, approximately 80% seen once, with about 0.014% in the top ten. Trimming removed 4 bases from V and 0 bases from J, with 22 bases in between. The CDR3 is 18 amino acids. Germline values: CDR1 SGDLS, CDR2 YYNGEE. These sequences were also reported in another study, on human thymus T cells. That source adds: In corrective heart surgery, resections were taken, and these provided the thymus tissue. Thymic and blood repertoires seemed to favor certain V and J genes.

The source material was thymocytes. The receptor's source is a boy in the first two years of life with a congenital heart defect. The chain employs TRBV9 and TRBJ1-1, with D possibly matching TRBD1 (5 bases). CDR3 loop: CASSPPFGRDLMNTEAFF. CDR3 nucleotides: TGTGCCAGCAGCCCCCCCTTTGGCAGGGACTTAATGAACACTGAAGCTTTCTTT.